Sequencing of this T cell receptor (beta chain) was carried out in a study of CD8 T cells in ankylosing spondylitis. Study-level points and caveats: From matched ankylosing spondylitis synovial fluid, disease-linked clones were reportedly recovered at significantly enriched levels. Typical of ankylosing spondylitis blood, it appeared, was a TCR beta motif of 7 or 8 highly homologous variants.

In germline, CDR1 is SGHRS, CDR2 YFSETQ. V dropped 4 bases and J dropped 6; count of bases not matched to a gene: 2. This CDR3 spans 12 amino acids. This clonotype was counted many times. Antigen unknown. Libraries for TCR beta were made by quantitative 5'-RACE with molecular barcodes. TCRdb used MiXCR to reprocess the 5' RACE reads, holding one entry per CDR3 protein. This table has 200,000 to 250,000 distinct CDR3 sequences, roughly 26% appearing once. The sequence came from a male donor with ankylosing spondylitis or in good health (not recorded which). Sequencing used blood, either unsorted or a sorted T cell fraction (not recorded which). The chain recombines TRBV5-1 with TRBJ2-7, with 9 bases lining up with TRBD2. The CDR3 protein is CASSPTSGEQYF. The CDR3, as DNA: TGCGCCAGCAGCCCGACTAGCGGCGAGCAGTACTTC. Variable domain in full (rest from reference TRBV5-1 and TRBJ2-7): KAGVTQTPRYLIKTRGQQVTLSCSPISGHRSVSWYQQTPGQGLQFLFEYFSETQRNKGNFPGRFSGRQFSNSRSEMNVSTLELGDSALYLCASSPTSGEQYFGPGTRLTVT.